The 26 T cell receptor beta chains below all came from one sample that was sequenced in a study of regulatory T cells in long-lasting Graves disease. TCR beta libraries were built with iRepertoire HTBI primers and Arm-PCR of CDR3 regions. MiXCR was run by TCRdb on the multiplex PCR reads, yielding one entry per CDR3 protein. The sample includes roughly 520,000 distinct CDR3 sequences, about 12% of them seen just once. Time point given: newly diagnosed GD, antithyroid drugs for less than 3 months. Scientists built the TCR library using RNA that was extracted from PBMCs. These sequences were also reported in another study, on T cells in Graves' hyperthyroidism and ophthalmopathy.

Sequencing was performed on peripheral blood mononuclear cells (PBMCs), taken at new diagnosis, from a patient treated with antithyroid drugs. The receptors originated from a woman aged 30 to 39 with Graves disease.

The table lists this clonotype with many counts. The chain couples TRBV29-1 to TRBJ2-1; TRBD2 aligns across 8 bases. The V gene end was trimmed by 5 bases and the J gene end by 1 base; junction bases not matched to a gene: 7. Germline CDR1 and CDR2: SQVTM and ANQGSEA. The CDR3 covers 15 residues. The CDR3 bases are TGCAGCGTTCAGGGAGCGGGAGATTCCTACAATGAGCAGTTCTTC. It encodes CSVQGAGDSYNEQFF.

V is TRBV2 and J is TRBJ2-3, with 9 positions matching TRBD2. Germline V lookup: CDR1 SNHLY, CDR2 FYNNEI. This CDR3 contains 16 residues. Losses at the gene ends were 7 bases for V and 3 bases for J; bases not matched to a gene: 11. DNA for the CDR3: TGTGCCAGCATGCTCGCTAGCGGGACCTTTACAGATACGCAGTATTTT. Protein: CASMLASGTFTDTQYF.

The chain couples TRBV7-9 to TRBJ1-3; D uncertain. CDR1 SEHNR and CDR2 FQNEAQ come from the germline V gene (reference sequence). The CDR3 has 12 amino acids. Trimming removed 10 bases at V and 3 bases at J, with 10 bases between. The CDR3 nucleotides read TGTGCCACCTACCTCAGTGGAAACACCATATATTTT. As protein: CATYLSGNTIYF.

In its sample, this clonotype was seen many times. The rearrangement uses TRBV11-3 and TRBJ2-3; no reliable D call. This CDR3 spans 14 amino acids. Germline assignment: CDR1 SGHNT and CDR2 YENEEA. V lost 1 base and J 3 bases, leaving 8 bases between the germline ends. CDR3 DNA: TGTGCCAGCAGCTTAGCCCCCCAGACAGATACGCAGTATTTT. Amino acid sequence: CASSLAPQTDTQYF.

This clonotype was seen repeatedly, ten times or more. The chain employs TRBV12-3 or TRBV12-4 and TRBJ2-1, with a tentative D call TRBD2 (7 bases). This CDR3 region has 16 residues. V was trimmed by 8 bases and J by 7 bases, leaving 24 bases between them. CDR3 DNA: TGTGCCAGCCTCCCCTGGGGGGGCGGGAGCTCTAATGAGCAGTTCTTC. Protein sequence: CASLPWGGGSSNEQFF.

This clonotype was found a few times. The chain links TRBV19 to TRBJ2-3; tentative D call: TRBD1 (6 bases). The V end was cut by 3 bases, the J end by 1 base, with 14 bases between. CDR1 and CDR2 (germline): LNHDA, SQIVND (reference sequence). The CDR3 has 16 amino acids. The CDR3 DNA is TGTGCCAGTAGTATTGTGGCAGGGGAAGGCACAGATACGCAGTATTTT. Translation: CASSIVAGEGTDTQYF.

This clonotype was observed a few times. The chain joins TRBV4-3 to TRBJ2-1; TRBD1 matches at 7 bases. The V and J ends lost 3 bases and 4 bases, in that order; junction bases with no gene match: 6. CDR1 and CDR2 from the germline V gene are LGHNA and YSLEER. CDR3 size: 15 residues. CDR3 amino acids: CASSHGTEPYNEQFF. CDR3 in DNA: TGCGCCAGCAGCCACGGGACAGAGCCTTACAATGAGCAGTTCTTC.

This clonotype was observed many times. The CDR3 DNA follows: TGTGCCAGCAGCTTAGAAAGCCGCAATGAGCAGTTCTTC. Protein: CASSLESRNEQFF. The chain couples TRBV11-3 to TRBJ2-1; D is unresolved. There are 13 residues in the CDR3. Germline V CDR1 and CDR2: SGHNT, YENEEA. Trimming pared 0 bases from V and 6 bases from J, leaving 6 bases between. The complete variable domain, with remaining parts taken from reference TRBV11-3 and TRBJ2-1, reads EAGVVQSPRYKIIEKKQPVAFWCNPISGHNTLYWYLQNLGQGPELLIRYENEEAVDDSQLPKDRFSAERLKGVDSTLKIQPAELGDSAVYLCASSLESRNEQFFGPGTRLTVL.

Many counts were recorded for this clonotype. The CDR3 DNA reads as TGTGCCAGCAGTTCTACCCTACAGGGGGGAGGGAATCAGCCCCAGCATTTT. Translated: CASSSTLQGGGNQPQHF. The V call is TRBV12-3 or TRBV12-4, the J call TRBJ1-5; TRBD1 agrees at 8 bases. The length of the CDR3 is 17 residues. V lost 4 bases and J lost 4; bases outside the gene matches: 12.

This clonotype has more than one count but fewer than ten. CDR3 sequence: CASSIAKGRGDTQYF. The CDR3 DNA reads TGTGCCAGTAGTATAGCGAAGGGGCGGGGAGATACGCAGTATTTT. This chain uses TRBV19 with TRBJ2-3, with a tentative D call TRBD2 (6 bases). CDR3 size: 15 residues. Per germline, CDR1 LNHDA and CDR2 SQIVND (reference sequence). Trimming removed 1 base from V and 5 bases from J, with 13 bases in between.

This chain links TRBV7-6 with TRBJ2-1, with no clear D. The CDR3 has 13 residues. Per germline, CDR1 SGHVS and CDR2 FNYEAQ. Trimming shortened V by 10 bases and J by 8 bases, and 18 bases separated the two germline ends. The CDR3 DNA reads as TGTGCCACCGCGCCCCTATCCGGCGATGAGCAGTTCTTC. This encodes CATAPLSGDEQFF.

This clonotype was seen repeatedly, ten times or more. CDR3 in DNA: TGCGCCAGCAGAGGATCAGAGGGTACCGGGGAGCTGTTTTTT. Residues: CASRGSEGTGELFF. The chain has TRBV5-1 and TRBJ2-2, with D tentatively TRBD2 (5 bases). Trimming removed 5 bases at V and 5 bases at J, with 13 bases between. The CDR3 is made up of 14 amino acids. Germline V lookup: CDR1 SGHRS, CDR2 YFSETQ.

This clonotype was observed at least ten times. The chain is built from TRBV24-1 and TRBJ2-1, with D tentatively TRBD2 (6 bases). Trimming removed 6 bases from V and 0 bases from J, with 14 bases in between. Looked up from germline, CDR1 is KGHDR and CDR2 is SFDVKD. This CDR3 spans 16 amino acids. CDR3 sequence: CATSRGLTSSYNEQFF. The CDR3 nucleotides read TGTGCCACCAGTCGGGGACTTACGAGCTCCTACAATGAGCAGTTCTTC.

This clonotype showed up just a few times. CDR3 coding DNA: TGTGCCAGCAGCGAGTCAAGTCAGCCCCAGCATTTT. This translates into CASSESSQPQHF. V and J are TRBV6-5 and TRBJ1-5; D ambiguous. This CDR3 comprises 12 residues. From germline, CDR1 is MNHEY and CDR2 SVGAGI. Trimming pared 6 bases from V and 6 bases from J, leaving 9 bases between.

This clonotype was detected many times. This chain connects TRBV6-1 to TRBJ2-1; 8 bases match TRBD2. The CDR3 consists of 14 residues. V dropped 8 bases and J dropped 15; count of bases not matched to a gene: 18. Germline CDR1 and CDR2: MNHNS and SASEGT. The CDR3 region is CASGPTGGNLAPFF. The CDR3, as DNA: TGTGCCAGCGGCCCGACGGGAGGGAATCTCGCACCGTTCTTC.

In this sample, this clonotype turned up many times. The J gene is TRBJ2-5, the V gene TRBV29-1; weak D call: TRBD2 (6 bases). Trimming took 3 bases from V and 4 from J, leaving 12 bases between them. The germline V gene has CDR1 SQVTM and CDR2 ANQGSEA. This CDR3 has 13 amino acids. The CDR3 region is CSVDRSSGETQYF. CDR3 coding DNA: TGCAGCGTTGATAGGAGTAGCGGAGAGACCCAGTACTTC.

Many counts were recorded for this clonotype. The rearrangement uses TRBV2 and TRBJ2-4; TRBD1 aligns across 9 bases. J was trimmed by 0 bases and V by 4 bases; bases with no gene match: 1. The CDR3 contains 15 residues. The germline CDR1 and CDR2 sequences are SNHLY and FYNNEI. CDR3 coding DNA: TGTGCCAGCAGTGCGGGACAGGGAGCCAAAAACATTCAGTACTTC. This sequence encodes CASSAGQGAKNIQYF.

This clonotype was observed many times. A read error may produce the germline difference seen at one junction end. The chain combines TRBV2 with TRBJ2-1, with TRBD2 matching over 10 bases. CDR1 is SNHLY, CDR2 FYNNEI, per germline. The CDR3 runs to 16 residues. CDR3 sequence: CASSEGAGGPMGEQSF. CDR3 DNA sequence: TGTGCCAGCAGTGAAGGAGCGGGAGGGCCGATGGGTGAGCAGTCCTTC.

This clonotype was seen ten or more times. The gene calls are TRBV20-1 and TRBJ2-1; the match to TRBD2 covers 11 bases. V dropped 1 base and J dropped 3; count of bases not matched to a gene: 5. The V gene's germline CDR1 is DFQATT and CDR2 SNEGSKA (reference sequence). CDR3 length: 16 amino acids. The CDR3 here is CSARGVAGGFYNEQFF. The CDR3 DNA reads TGCAGTGCTAGAGGTGTAGCGGGAGGGTTCTACAATGAGCAGTTCTTC.

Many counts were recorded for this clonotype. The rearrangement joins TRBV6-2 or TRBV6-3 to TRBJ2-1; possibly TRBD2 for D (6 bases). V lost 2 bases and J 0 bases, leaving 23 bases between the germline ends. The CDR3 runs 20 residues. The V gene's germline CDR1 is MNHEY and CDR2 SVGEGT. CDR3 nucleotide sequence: TGTGCCAGCAGTTACCCGACGGGCCGCCTCGCGGGGTCCTCCTACAATGAGCAGTTCTTC. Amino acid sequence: CASSYPTGRLAGSSYNEQFF.

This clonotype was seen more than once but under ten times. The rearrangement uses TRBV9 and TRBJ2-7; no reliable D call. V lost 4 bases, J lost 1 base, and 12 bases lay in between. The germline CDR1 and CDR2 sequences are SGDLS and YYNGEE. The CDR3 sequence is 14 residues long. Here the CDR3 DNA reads TGTGCCAGCAGCCCTGACCTGGGGTCCTACGAGCAGTACTTC. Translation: CASSPDLGSYEQYF.

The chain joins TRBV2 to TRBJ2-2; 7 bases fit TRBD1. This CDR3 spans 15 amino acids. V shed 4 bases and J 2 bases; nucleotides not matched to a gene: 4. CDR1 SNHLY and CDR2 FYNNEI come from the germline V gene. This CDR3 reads CASSAWDSNTGELFF. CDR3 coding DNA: TGTGCCAGCAGTGCCTGGGACAGCAACACCGGGGAGCTGTTTTTT.

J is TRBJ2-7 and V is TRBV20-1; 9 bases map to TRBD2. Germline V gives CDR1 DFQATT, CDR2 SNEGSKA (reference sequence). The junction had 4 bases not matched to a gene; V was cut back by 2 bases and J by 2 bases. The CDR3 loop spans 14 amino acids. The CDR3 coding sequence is TGCAGTGCTAGACTGCGGGGGGGCCCCTACGAGCAGTACTTC. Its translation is CSARLRGGPYEQYF.

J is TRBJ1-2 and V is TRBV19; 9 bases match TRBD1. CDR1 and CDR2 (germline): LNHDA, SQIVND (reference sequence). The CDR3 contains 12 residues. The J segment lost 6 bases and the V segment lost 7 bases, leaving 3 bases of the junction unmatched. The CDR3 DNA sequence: TGTGCCAGTAACGGACAGGGGAATGGCTACACCTTC. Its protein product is CASNGQGNGYTF. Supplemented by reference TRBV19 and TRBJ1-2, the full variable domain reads DGGITQSPKYLFRKEGQNVTLSCEQNLNHDAMYWYRQDPGQGLRLIYYSQIVNDFQKGDIAEGYSVSREKKESFPLTVTSAQKNPTAFYLCASNGQGNGYTFGSGTRLTVV.

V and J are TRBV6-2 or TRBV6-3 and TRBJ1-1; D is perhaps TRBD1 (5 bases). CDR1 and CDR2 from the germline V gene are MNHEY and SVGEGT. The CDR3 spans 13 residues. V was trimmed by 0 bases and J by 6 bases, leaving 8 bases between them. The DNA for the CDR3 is TGTGCCAGCAGTTACTCGGGACTGCCTGAAGCTTTCTTT. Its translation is CASSYSGLPEAFF.

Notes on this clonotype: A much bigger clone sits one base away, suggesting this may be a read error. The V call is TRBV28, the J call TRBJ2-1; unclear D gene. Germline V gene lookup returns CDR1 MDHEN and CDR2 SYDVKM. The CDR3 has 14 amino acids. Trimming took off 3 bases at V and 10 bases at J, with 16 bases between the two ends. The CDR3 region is CASSFGRSSYEQFF. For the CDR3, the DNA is TGTGCCAGCAGTTTCGGCAGGAGCTCCTACGAGCAGTTCTTC.